The sequence of this T cell receptor beta chain was determined in a study of blood T cell repertoires in COVID-19. Study at large: Researchers got acute and convalescent COVID-19 samples from the United States, Italy and Spain. In each case, the material was cDNA or gDNA derived from T cells, B-cell-depleted T cells, or PBMCs.

Germline V lookup: CDR1 SGHTA, CDR2 FQGTGA. The CDR3 contains 15 residues. Unmatched junction bases numbered 10, after V lost 5 bases and J lost 4 bases. Original data processing: Nucleated cell counts were estimated from reference gene primer amplification. Sequencing was performed with immunoSEQ multiplex PCR; in TCRdb, only in-frame clones are kept and a portion is missing. Clone size and V and J calls were adopted from that table, with D and trimming inferred from the DNA. The sample has under 200,000 clones, about 88% seen once. The sequence derives from a woman older than 75 with acute or convalescent COVID-19. Input material: peripheral blood. J is TRBJ1-2 and V is TRBV7-3; TRBD1 agrees at 7 bases. CDR3 sequence: CASSPEQGIIYGYTF. The CDR3, as DNA: TGTGCCAGCAGCCCAGAACAGGGGATAATCTATGGCTACACCTTC.